Each of the 23 T cell receptor beta chains below was sequenced from the same sample in a study of blood T cell repertoires in COVID-19. Method: immunoSEQ multiplex PCR; TCRdb's copy keeps in-frame clones and lacks some. The top ten hold roughly 2.4% of the sample, which has fewer than 70,000 clones, 88% seen once. Sequenced sample: peripheral blood. The receptors were sampled from a human donor in a cohort sampled during active COVID-19.

This chain links TRBV30 with TRBJ1-3; TRBD1 is a possible D gene (5 bases). Germline-derived CDR1 and CDR2 are GTSNPN and SVGIG (reference sequence). The V end lost 3 bases, the J end lost 8 bases, and 17 bases lay between the germline ends. CDR3 size: 14 residues. The CDR3 reads CAWSLLGRTYTIYF. In DNA form, the CDR3 reads TGTGCCTGGAGCCTACTCGGGAGGACATACACCATATATTTT.

This chain uses TRBV5-1 with TRBJ2-7; 12 bases are a match to TRBD1. The CDR3 has 15 amino acids. Trimming cost V 2 bases and J 6 bases; bases outside gene matches: 6. In germline, CDR1 is SGHRS, CDR2 YFSETQ. As DNA, the CDR3 is TGCGCCAGCAGCTTAATGGGACAGGGGGCGGTCGAGCAGTACTTC. This translates into CASSLMGQGAVEQYF.

The chain uses TRBV9 and TRBJ2-1; 10 bases are a match to TRBD1. From germline, CDR1 is SGDLS and CDR2 YYNGEE. The CDR3 length is 14 residues. V lost 3 bases to trimming and J lost 15 bases; unmatched junction nucleotides: 12. The CDR3 loop is CASSASNDRGRPFF. The CDR3 DNA sequence: TGTGCCAGCAGCGCCTCAAACGACAGGGGGCGACCGTTCTTC. The entire variable domain, with the rest obtained from reference TRBV9 and TRBJ2-1, is as follows: DSGVTQTPKHLITATGQRVTLRCSPRSGDLSVYWYQQSLDQGLQFLIQYYNGEERAKGNILERFSAQQFPDLHSELNLSSLELGDSALYFCASSASNDRGRPFFGPGTRLTVL.

The rearrangement links TRBV7-3 to TRBJ2-7; TRBD1 agrees at 9 bases. The CDR3 extends over 13 amino acids. V lost 4 bases and J lost 5; bases outside the gene matches: 3. Per the germline V gene, CDR1 is SGHTA and CDR2 is FQGTGA. This CDR3 reads CASSSGTGNEQYF. DNA of the CDR3: TGTGCCAGCAGCTCTGGGACAGGGAACGAGCAGTACTTC.

This chain connects TRBV28 to TRBJ1-2; the match to TRBD1 covers 9 bases. Looked up from germline, CDR1 is MDHEN and CDR2 is SYDVKM. The trim removed 5 bases at V and 8 bases at J, leaving 12 bases unmatched. CDR3 size: 15 residues. This CDR3 reads CASSIGTGKSGGYTF. The CDR3 bases are TGTGCCAGCAGTATCGGGACAGGGAAGAGTGGAGGCTACACCTTC.

J is TRBJ2-5 and V is TRBV5-1; 10 bases are a match to TRBD2. V gave up 5 bases and J gave up 5 bases; unmatched junction bases: 9. This CDR3 region has 15 residues. In germline, CDR1 is SGHRS, CDR2 YFSETQ. The CDR3 nucleotides read TGCGCCAGCAGGAATAGCGGGGGGCCTTACGAGACCCAGTACTTC. This gives the protein CASRNSGGPYETQYF.

The chain couples TRBV27 to TRBJ2-2, with 16 positions matching TRBD2. The CDR3 has 18 amino acids. Germline lookup yields CDR1 MNHEY and CDR2 SMNVEV (reference sequence). V was pared by 3 bases and J by 5 bases, with 6 bases of the junction left unmatched. DNA for the CDR3: TGTGCCAGCAGTTTGAGGGGGACTAGCGGGAGGGCGACCGGGGAGCTGTTTTTT. Translating gives CASSLRGTSGRATGELFF.

This rearrangement joins TRBV6-5 to TRBJ1-1; 9 bases match TRBD1. With 7 bases clipped from V and 3 bases from J, the junction kept 6 bases outside the gene matches. Germline CDR1 is MNHEY and CDR2 is SVGAGI. The CDR3 runs 14 residues. The CDR3 DNA follows: TGTGCCAGCACACAGGGGGCGCGATACACTGAAGCTTTCTTT. Its translation is CASTQGARYTEAFF.

The chain recombines TRBV5-5 with TRBJ1-4; D gene ambiguous. Trimming left V 5 bases short and J 0 bases short, with 17 bases between. CDR3 size: 17 residues. Looked up from germline, CDR1 is SGHKS and CDR2 is YYEKEE (reference sequence). CDR3 nucleotide sequence: TGTGCCAGCAGAACCGGTGAGGGCGCCTCAACTAATGAAAAACTGTTTTTT. Translation gives CASRTGEGASTNEKLFF. The full variable domain, rest sourced from reference TRBV5-5 and TRBJ1-4, is DAGVTQSPTHLIKTRGQQVTLRCSPISGHKSVSWYQQVLGQGPQFIFQYYEKEERGRGNFPDRFSARQFPNYSSELNVNALLLGDSALYLCASRTGEGASTNEKLFFGSGTQLSVL.

V usage is TRBV24-1 and J usage is TRBJ2-1; the match to TRBD2 covers 9 bases. From germline, CDR1 is KGHDR and CDR2 SFDVKD. J lost 7 bases, V lost 3 bases, and 6 bases had no gene match. The length of the CDR3 is 15 residues. For the CDR3, the DNA is TGTGCCACCAGTGATGTAGCTAGCGGGAAGAATGAGCAGTTCTTC. Protein: CATSDVASGKNEQFF.

The genes are TRBV27 and TRBJ1-1; 8 bases are a match to TRBD1. V gave up 5 bases and J gave up 0 bases; unmatched junction bases: 5. The CDR3 length is 15 residues. Germline V gene data show CDR1 as MNHEY and CDR2 as SMNVEV (reference sequence). CDR3 coding DNA: TGTGCCAGCAGTCTCGACAGGGGCTTGAACACTGAAGCTTTCTTT. It translates to CASSLDRGLNTEAFF.

The V and J genes are TRBV2 and TRBJ2-1, with D possibly being TRBD1 (5 bases). This CDR3 comprises 15 residues. Trimming cost V 4 bases and J 1 base, with 11 bases left between them. Per the germline V gene, CDR1 is SNHLY and CDR2 is FYNNEI. The CDR3 DNA follows: TGTGCCAGCAGTGCCCTCAGGGTTTCCTACAATGAGCAGTTCTTC. Its protein is CASSALRVSYNEQFF.

This chain uses TRBV19 with TRBJ2-2; D possibly corresponds to TRBD2 (6 bases). The germline gives CDR1 LNHDA, CDR2 SQIVND (reference sequence). With 8 bases removed from V and 3 bases from J, the gap between germline ends came to 19 bases. The CDR3 has 16 amino acids. The CDR3 sequence is CASGPWRVGDTGELFF. DNA for the CDR3: TGTGCCAGTGGCCCTTGGAGGGTGGGAGACACCGGGGAGCTGTTTTTT.

The CDR3 DNA follows: TGTGCCAGCAGCCATTCCTTGGTCGACAGGGTCTACGAGCAGTACTTC. Amino acids: CASSHSLVDRVYEQYF. The chain couples TRBV7-9 to TRBJ2-7; 7 bases align to TRBD1. V lost 5 bases and J lost 3; bases outside the gene matches: 13. This CDR3 has 16 amino acids. Germline CDR1 and CDR2: SEHNR and FQNEAQ (reference sequence).

The J gene is TRBJ1-1, the V gene TRBV5-1; 8 positions agree with TRBD1. Germline-derived CDR1 and CDR2 are SGHRS and YFSETQ. V shed 0 bases and J 0 bases; nucleotides not matched to a gene: 1. CDR3 length equals 15 residues. Here the CDR3 DNA reads TGCGCCAGCAGCTTGGACAGGGGGTTGAACACTGAAGCTTTCTTT. It codes for CASSLDRGLNTEAFF.

The V call is TRBV29-1, the J call TRBJ1-4, with a weak D call TRBD1 (6 bases). The germline gives CDR1 SQVTM, CDR2 ANQGSEA. V lost 5 bases and J lost 3, with 10 bases in between. The CDR3 sequence is 13 residues long. CDR3 protein: CSVRTDSNEKLFF. In DNA, the CDR3 is TGCAGCGTTCGGACAGACTCTAATGAAAAACTGTTTTTT.

CDR3 bases: TGTGCCATCAGTTCCGGGACTAGCGGGGAAAAGATCTACGAGCAGTACTTC. As protein: CAISSGTSGEKIYEQYF. The J gene is TRBJ2-7, the V gene TRBV10-3, with TRBD2 matching over 13 bases. Germline V gene sequence: CDR1 ENHRY, CDR2 SYGVKD. This CDR3 is built from 17 residues. J was trimmed by 3 bases and V by 5 bases; bases with no gene match: 10.

V is TRBV11-2 and J is TRBJ2-1, with 14 bases that match TRBD2. V was clipped by 7 bases and J by 5 bases; unmatched bases: 4. The CDR3 loop spans 15 amino acids. Looked up from germline, CDR1 is SGHAT and CDR2 is FQNNGV. This CDR3 reads CASTGLAGVHNEQFF. The DNA of the CDR3 is TGTGCCAGCACGGGACTAGCGGGAGTCCACAATGAGCAGTTCTTC.

The V gene is TRBV28, the J gene TRBJ2-1, with D possibly TRBD2 on 6 matching bases. CDR1 is MDHEN and CDR2 is SYDVKM in the germline V gene. This CDR3 is built from 15 residues. Trimming left V 5 bases short and J 6 bases short, with 17 bases between. The CDR3 here is CASSDAGSRGNEQFF. In DNA form, the CDR3 reads TGTGCCAGCAGTGATGCGGGGAGCAGAGGCAATGAGCAGTTCTTC.

This sequence joins TRBV24-1 and TRBJ2-1, with 11 bases lining up with TRBD2. The CDR3 consists of 15 residues. Unmatched junction bases numbered 0, after V lost 2 bases and J lost 4 bases. CDR1 KGHDR and CDR2 SFDVKD come from the germline V gene. The CDR3 DNA reads as TGTGCCACCAGTGATTGGACTAGCGGGTACAATGAGCAGTTCTTC. Its translation: CATSDWTSGYNEQFF.

This chain connects TRBV7-2 to TRBJ1-5, with TRBD1 matching over 9 bases. The CDR3 has 15 amino acids. V was pared by 1 base and J by 4 bases, with 2 bases of the junction left unmatched. Germline CDR1 and CDR2: SGHTA and FQGNSA. DNA of the CDR3: TGTGCCAGCAGCTTAGAGGGACAGGGTAATCAGCCCCAGCATTTT. This encodes CASSLEGQGNQPQHF. Based on the CDR3 plus reference TRBV7-2 and TRBJ1-5, the full variable domain is GAGVSQSPSNKVTEKGKDVELRCDPISGHTALYWYRQSLGQGLEFLIYFQGNSAPDKSGLPSDRFSAERTGGSVSTLTIQRTQQEDSAVYLCASSLEGQGNQPQHFGDGTRLSIL.

The rearrangement uses TRBV28 and TRBJ1-3, with D possibly being TRBD1 (6 bases). The CDR3 runs 15 residues. Germline loops: CDR1 MDHEN, CDR2 SYDVKM. The V gene lost 5 bases and the J gene lost 4 bases, with 15 bases spanning the gap. DNA for the CDR3: TGTGCCAGCAGTCCCCCAGGGGTTAGAGGAAACACCATATATTTT. It is translated as CASSPPGVRGNTIYF.

The rearrangement uses TRBV7-2 and TRBJ2-1; 8 positions match TRBD2. The CDR3 is 14 amino acids. Trimming took 6 bases from V and 10 from J; bases not matched to a gene: 11. CDR1 SGHTA and CDR2 FQGNSA come from the germline V gene. The CDR3 loop is CASSRTSGLREQFF. The CDR3 DNA sequence: TGTGCCAGCAGTCGAACTAGCGGATTACGGGAGCAGTTCTTC.